Listed below are T cell receptor beta chains from one sample, sequenced in a study of CD8+ T cells in alopecia areata. The assay was immunoSEQ multiplex PCR, and TCRdb's table has in-frame clones only and misses some. The table lists 150,000 to 200,000 clones, just under 65% of them singletons, with about 1.3% in the top ten. The sample in question was CD4+ T cells sorted from blood, obtained at approximately week 50, from a patient treated with tofacitinib. The receptors originated from a human donor with alopecia areata. The CDR3 runs from the conserved cysteine through the conserved F or W. The D gene is left open where the match is weak. Some rows have no size entry. The others give once, few or many, or a class for an expanded clone.

V gene: TRBV19; clone size: NA; J gene: TRBJ1-6; D gene: TRBD1; CDR3 DNA: TGTGCCAGTAGTGCTACAGGGGTTTCACCCCTCCACTTT; CDR3 protein: CASSATGVSPLHF
V gene: TRBV27; clone size: NA; J gene: TRBJ2-3; D gene: TRBD1; CDR3 DNA: TGTGCCAGCAGTCAAGGGACAGGGGGCGGGACAGATACGCAGTATTTT; CDR3 protein: CASSQGTGGGTDTQYF
V gene: TRBV5-1; clone size: NA; J gene: TRBJ2-5; D gene: NA; CDR3 DNA: TGCGCCAGCAGCGGAGGGGACAGCACTTGGGAGACCCAGTACTTC; CDR3 protein: CASSGGDSTWETQYF
V gene: TRBV7-2; clone size: NA; J gene: TRBJ2-5; D gene: TRBD2; CDR3 DNA: TGTGCCAGCAGTCGACTAGCGGGGGGTCGAGAGACCCAGTACTTC; CDR3 protein: CASSRLAGGRETQYF
V gene: TRBV5-1; clone size: few; J gene: TRBJ2-1; D gene: TRBD1; CDR3 DNA: TGCGCCAGCAGCTCCCCGGGACAGGGGAATGAGCAGTTCTTC; CDR3 protein: CASSSPGQGNEQFF
V gene: TRBV6-5; clone size: NA; J gene: TRBJ2-3; D gene: TRBD2; CDR3 DNA: TGTGCCGGCGGACTGGGACTAGCGGGGGCAGATACGCAGTATTTT; CDR3 protein: CAGGLGLAGADTQYF
V gene: TRBV5-1; clone size: NA; J gene: TRBJ2-7; D gene: NA; CDR3 DNA: TGCGCCAGCAGCTTGGCCTCTATACTGGACGAGCAGTACTTC; CDR3 protein: CASSLASILDEQYF
V gene: TRBV5-6; clone size: few; J gene: TRBJ1-1; D gene: NA; CDR3 DNA: TGTGCCAGCAGCCGAAGGGATTTAACGACTGAAGCTTTCTTT; CDR3 protein: CASSRRDLTTEAFF
V gene: TRBV11-3; clone size: NA; J gene: TRBJ2-3; D gene: NA; CDR3 DNA: TGTGCCAGCAGTTTTACCAGGGGTACAGATACGCAGTATTTT; CDR3 protein: CASSFTRGTDTQYF
V gene: TRBV5-1; clone size: NA; J gene: TRBJ2-3; D gene: TRBD1; CDR3 DNA: TGCGCCAGCAGCCCGGACAGGCCAGATACGCAGTATTTT; CDR3 protein: CASSPDRPDTQYF
V gene: TRBV2; clone size: NA; J gene: TRBJ2-7; D gene: NA; CDR3 DNA: TGTGCCAGCAGCGCCAGGACAGCTAGTCGGTACGAGCAGTACTTC; CDR3 protein: CASSARTASRYEQYF
V gene: TRBV30; clone size: NA; J gene: TRBJ2-3; D gene: NA; CDR3 DNA: TGTGCCTGGAGGGCCCGGGCTAGCACAGATACGCAGTATTTT; CDR3 protein: CAWRARASTDTQYF
V gene: TRBV19; clone size: few; J gene: TRBJ1-1; D gene: NA; CDR3 DNA: TGTGCCAGTAGTATAGAAGCTACCTACTCCCTATGGGGTCACACTGAAGCTTTCTTT; CDR3 protein: CASSIEATYSLWGHTEAFF
V gene: TRBV14; clone size: few; J gene: TRBJ2-2; D gene: NA; CDR3 DNA: TGTGCCAGCAGCCTGGCTACCACCGGGGAGCTGTTTTTT; CDR3 protein: CASSLATTGELFF
V gene: TRBV2; clone size: few; J gene: TRBJ2-3; D gene: NA; CDR3 DNA: TGTGCCAGTGGGGGGTTGTCAGATACGCAGTATTTT; CDR3 protein: CASGGLSDTQYF
V gene: TRBV18; clone size: NA; J gene: TRBJ2-3; D gene: NA; CDR3 DNA: TGTGCCAGCTCACCACCCGGGAGCACAGATACGCAGTATTTT; CDR3 protein: CASSPPGSTDTQYF
V gene: TRBV30; clone size: NA; J gene: TRBJ2-7; D gene: NA; CDR3 DNA: TGTGCCTGGGGGGGGACGGAGCCTTCCGTGCAGTACTTC; CDR3 protein: CAWGGTEPSVQYF
V gene: TRBV30; clone size: NA; J gene: TRBJ1-1; D gene: NA; CDR3 DNA: TGTGCCTGGAGTGGGGGGCACACTGAAGCTTTCTTT; CDR3 protein: CAWSGGHTEAFF
V gene: TRBV6-4; clone size: once; J gene: TRBJ2-2; D gene: NA; CDR3 DNA: TGTGCCAGCAGAACGGGGGCTATGAACACCGGGGAGCTGTTTTTT; CDR3 protein: CASRTGAMNTGELFF